The clone carrying this T cell receptor (beta chain) was detected many times. The record originates from a study of T-cell memory formation after mild COVID-19. TCRdb called the 5' RACE reads again in MiXCR, with one record for every CDR3 protein. The sample has fewer than 700,000 distinct CDR3 sequences, over 15% seen once. The sample comprised PBMCs or a T cell subset sorted from them (not recorded which). This receptor was obtained from an adult woman who had mild COVID-19 (a few samples of this study predate the infection). Cell type and time point are not known.

The CDR3 region is CASSLSRGLGSLETQYF. CDR3 coding DNA: TGTGCCAGCAGTTTATCTCGGGGACTAGGCTCGTTAGAGACCCAGTACTTC. The chain couples TRBV28 to TRBJ2-5; 8 bases agree with TRBD2. Losses at the gene ends were 1 base for V and 4 bases for J; bases not matched to a gene: 11. Germline CDR1 MDHEN, CDR2 SYDVKM. The CDR3 loop spans 17 amino acids.